This TCR beta chain was sequenced during a study of blood T cells in healthy people across ages. The second PCR ran roughly 7 to 12 cycles with a sample-barcoded 5' primer and J-beta primers. TCRdb re-derived calls from the 5' RACE reads in MiXCR, one entry per CDR3 protein. The sample gives 600,000 to 800,000 distinct CDR3 sequences, approximately 21% of which show up once; roughly 3.6% is in the top ten. The study's findings and limits: Naive T cell percentage and TCR beta diversity correlated strongly.

The CDR3 spans 13 residues. The germline V and J ends were trimmed by 2 bases and 5 bases, with 9 bases remaining between them. Germline loops: CDR1 MDHEN, CDR2 SYDVKM. This clonotype was counted a few times. As yet, its antigen is unknown. The chain is built from TRBV28 and TRBJ2-5, with no clear D. This receptor was identified in a man between 65 and 85 years old in good health. Input material: blood. The CDR3 here is CASSLGVIETQYF. As DNA, the CDR3 is TGTGCCAGCAGTTTAGGGGTAATTGAGACCCAGTACTTC.